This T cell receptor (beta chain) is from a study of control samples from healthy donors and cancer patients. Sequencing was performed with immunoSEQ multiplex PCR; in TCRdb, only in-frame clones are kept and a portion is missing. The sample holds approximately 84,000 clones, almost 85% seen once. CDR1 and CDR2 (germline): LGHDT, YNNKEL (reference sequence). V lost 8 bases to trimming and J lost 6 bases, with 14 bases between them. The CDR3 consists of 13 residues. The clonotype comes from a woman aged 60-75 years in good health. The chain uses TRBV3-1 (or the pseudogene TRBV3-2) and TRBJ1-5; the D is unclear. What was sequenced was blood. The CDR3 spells CASRDGYGQPQHF. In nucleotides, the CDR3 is TGTGCCAGCCGAGACGGTTATGGTCAGCCCCAGCATTTT.